This T cell receptor (beta chain) was observed in a study of blood T cell repertoires in COVID-19. The wider study: There were acute and convalescent COVID-19 samples, and they came from the United States, Italy and Spain. T cells, B-cell-depleted T cells, or PBMCs provided the cDNA or gDNA that served as material.

This clone was observed a single time. Per the original data handling: The authors estimated nucleated cell counts from reference gene primer amplification. The method was immunoSEQ multiplex PCR; TCRdb's version includes in-frame clones alone and lacks a portion of them. V, J and clone size are those of that table, while D and trimming were read from the DNA. The top ten hold roughly 10% of the sample, which has over 120,000 clones, roughly 82% seen once. The V gene lost 2 bases and the J gene lost 0 bases, with 4 bases spanning the gap. This CDR3 contains 14 residues. Germline V lookup: CDR1 SGHVS, CDR2 FQNEAQ.

V is TRBV7-8 and J is TRBJ1-4; D is unresolved. This receptor was taken from a man aged 55 to 69 with active or convalescent COVID-19. Sequencing input: peripheral blood. For the CDR3, the DNA is TGTGCCAGCAGCTTACGGGCAACTAATGAAAAACTGTTTTTT. It codes for CASSLRATNEKLFF.